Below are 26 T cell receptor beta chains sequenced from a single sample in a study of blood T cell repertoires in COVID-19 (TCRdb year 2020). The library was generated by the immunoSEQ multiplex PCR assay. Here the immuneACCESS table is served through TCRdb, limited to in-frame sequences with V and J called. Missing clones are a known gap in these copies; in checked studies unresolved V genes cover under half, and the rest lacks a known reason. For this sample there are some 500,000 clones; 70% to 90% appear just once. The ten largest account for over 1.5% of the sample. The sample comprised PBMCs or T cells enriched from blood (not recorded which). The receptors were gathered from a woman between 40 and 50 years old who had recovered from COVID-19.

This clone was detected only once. The CDR3 nucleotides read TGTGCCAGCAGCCAAGTGTTACAGGCGCGCGGACAGGAACTAGCCAAAAACATTCAGTACTTC. Its protein is CASSQVLQARGQELAKNIQYF. The rearrangement uses TRBV3-1 (or the pseudogene TRBV3-2) and TRBJ2-4; 7 bases map to TRBD1. Germline V CDR1 and CDR2: LGHDT, YNNKEL (reference sequence). This CDR3 is 21 amino acids long. J was trimmed by 0 bases and V by 1 base; bases with no gene match: 18.

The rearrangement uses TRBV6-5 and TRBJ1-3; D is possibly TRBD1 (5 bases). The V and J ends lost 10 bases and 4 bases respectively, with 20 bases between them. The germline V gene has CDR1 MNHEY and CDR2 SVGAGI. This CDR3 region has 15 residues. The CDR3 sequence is CATSQIQGYGNTIYF. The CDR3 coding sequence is TGTGCCACCTCACAGATCCAGGGCTACGGAAACACCATATATTTT.

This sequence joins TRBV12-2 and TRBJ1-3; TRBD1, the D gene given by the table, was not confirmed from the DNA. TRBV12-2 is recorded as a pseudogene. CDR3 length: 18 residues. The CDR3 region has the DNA TGTGCAAGTCGCTTAGCGATTCCAGGGGGATTAGGTGGAAACACCATATATTTT. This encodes CASRLAIPGGLGGNTIYF.

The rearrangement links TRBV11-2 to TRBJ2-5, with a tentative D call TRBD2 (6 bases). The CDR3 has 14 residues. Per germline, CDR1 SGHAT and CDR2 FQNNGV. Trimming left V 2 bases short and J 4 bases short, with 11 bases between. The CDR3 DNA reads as TGTGCCAGCAGCTTATCCGGGGGACGAGAGACCCAGTACTTC. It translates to CASSLSGGRETQYF.

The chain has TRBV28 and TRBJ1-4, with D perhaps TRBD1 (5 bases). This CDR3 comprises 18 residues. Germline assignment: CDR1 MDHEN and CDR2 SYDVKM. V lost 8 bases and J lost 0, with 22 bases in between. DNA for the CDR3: TGTGCCAGCCACAGTTTAAGGGAGGCGGGGGCAACTAATGAAAAACTGTTTTTT. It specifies CASHSLREAGATNEKLFF.

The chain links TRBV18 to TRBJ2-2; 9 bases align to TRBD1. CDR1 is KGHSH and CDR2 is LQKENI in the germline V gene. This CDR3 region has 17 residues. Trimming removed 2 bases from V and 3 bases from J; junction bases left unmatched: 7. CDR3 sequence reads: CASSPVAGTGYTGELFF. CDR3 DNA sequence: TGTGCCAGCTCACCAGTGGCCGGGACAGGGTACACCGGGGAGCTGTTTTTT.

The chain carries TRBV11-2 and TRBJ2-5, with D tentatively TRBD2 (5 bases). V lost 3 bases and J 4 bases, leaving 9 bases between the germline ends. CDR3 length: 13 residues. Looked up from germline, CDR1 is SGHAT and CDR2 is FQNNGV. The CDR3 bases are TGTGCCAGCAGCTTCGAGCGGACAGAGACCCAGTACTTC. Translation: CASSFERTETQYF.

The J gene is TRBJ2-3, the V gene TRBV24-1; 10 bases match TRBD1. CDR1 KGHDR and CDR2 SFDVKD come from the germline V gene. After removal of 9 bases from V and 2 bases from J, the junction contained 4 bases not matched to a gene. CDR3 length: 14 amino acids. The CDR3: CATSGTGATDTQYF. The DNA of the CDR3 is TGTGCCACCTCCGGGACAGGGGCCACAGATACGCAGTATTTT.

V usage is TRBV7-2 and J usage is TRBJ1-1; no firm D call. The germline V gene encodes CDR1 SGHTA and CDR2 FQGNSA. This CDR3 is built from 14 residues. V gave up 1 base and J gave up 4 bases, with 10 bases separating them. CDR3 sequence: CASSLEELSTEAFF. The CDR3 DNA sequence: TGTGCCAGCAGCTTAGAGGAGCTCAGCACTGAAGCTTTCTTT.

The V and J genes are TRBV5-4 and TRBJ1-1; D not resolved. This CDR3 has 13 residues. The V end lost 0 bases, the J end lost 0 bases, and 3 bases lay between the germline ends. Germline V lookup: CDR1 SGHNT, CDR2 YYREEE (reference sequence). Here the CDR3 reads CASSLVMNTEAFF. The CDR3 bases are TGTGCCAGCAGCTTGGTCATGAACACTGAAGCTTTCTTT.

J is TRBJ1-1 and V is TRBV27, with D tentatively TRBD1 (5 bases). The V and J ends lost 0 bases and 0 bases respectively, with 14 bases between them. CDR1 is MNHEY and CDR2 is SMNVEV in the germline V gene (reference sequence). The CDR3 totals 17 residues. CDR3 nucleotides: TGTGCCAGCAGTTTATCGGGGCTGCCCCACATGAACACTGAAGCTTTCTTT. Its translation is CASSLSGLPHMNTEAFF.

CDR3 sequence reads: CASTLTRFRSYNEQFF. CDR3 nucleotide sequence: TGTGCCAGTACCCTGACTAGATTCCGCTCCTACAATGAGCAGTTCTTC. The chain links TRBV19 to TRBJ2-1; maybe TRBD2 (6 bases). V was trimmed by 7 bases and J by 0 bases, leaving 16 bases between them. In germline, CDR1 is LNHDA, CDR2 SQIVND (reference sequence). The CDR3 has 16 amino acids.

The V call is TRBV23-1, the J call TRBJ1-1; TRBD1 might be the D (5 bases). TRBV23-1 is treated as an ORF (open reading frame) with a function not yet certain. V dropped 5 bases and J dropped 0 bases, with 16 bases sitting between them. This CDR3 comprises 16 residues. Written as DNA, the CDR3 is TGCGCCAGCAGTTATACAGGAGAACTGTTGAACACTGAAGCTTTCTTT. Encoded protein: CASSYTGELLNTEAFF.

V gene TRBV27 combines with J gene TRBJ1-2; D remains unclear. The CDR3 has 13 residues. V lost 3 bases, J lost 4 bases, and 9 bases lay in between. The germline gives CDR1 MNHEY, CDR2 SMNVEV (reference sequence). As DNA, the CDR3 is TGTGCCAGCAGTTTTGGGCTGGGCTATGGCTACACCTTC. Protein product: CASSFGLGYGYTF.

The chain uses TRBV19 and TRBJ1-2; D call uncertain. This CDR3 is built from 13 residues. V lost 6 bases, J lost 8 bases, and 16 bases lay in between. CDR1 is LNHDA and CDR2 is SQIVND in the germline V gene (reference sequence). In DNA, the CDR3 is TGTGCCAGTAGACCCGAGGACGGAGGCGGCTACACCTTC. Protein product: CASRPEDGGGYTF.

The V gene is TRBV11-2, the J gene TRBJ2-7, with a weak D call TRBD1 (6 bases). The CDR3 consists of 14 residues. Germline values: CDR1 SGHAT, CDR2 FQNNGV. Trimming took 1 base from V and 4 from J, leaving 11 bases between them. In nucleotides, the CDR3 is TGTGCCAGCAGCTTAGGACAGGACTGGTACGAGCAGTACTTC. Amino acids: CASSLGQDWYEQYF.

The CDR3 protein is CASGESNQPQHF. Here the CDR3 DNA reads TGTGCCAGTGGGGAGAGCAATCAGCCCCAGCATTTT. The chain has TRBV28 and TRBJ1-5; unclear D gene. This CDR3 comprises 12 residues. Looked up from germline, CDR1 is MDHEN and CDR2 is SYDVKM. Trimming took 9 bases from V and 1 from J, leaving 7 bases between them.

CDR3 region: CASNAGGSYNEQFF. In DNA, the CDR3 is TGTGCCAGCAATGCGGGAGGATCCTACAATGAGCAGTTCTTC. The rearrangement links TRBV2 to TRBJ2-1; 8 bases line up with TRBD2. J lost 1 base, V lost 7 bases, and 3 bases had no gene match. The germline V gene encodes CDR1 SNHLY and CDR2 FYNNEI. The CDR3 is made up of 14 amino acids. The whole variable domain, remainder taken from reference TRBV2 and TRBJ2-1, is EPEVTQTPSHQVTQMGQEVILRCVPISNHLYFYWYRQILGQKVEFLVSFYNNEISEKSEIFDDQFSVERPDGSNFTLKIRSTKLEDSAMYFCASNAGGSYNEQFFGPGTRLTVL.

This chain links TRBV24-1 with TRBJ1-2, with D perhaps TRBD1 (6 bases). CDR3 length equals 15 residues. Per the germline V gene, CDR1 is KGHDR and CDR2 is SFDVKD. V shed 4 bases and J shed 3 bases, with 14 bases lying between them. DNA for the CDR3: TGTGCCACCAGTGACCCAGGGGAGGGGGACTATGGCTACACCTTC. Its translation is CATSDPGEGDYGYTF.

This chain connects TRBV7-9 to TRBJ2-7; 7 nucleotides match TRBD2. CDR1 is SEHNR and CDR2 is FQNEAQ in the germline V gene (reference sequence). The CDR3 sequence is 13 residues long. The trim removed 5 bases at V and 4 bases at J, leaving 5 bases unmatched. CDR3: CASSADGRYEQYF. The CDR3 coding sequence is TGTGCCAGCAGCGCGGACGGGAGGTACGAGCAGTACTTC.

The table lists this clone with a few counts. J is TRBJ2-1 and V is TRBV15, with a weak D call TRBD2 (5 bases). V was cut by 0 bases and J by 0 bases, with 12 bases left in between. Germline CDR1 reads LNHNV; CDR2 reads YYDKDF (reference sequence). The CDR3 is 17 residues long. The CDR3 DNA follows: TGTGCCACCAGCAGAGAGAGGCGGGCAAGCTCCTACAATGAGCAGTTCTTC. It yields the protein CATSRERRASSYNEQFF.

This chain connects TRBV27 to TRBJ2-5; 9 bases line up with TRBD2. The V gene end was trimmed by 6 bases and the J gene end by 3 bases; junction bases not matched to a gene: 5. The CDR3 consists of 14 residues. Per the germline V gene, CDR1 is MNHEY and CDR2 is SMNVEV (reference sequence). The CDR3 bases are TGTGCCAGCAGGAGGACTAGCGTAAAAGAGACCCAGTACTTC. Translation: CASRRTSVKETQYF.

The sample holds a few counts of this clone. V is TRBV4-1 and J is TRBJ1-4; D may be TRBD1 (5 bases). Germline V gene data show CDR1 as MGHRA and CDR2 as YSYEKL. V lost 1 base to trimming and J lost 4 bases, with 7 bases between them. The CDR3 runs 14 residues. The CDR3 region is CASSQGQHNEKLFF. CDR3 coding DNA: TGCGCCAGCAGCCAAGGACAGCATAATGAAAAACTGTTTTTT.

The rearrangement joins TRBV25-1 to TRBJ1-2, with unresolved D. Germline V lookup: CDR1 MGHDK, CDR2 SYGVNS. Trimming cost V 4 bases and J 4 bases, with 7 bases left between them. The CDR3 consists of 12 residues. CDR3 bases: TGTGCCAGCAGTGGAAGCACCTATGGCTACACCTTC. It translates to CASSGSTYGYTF.

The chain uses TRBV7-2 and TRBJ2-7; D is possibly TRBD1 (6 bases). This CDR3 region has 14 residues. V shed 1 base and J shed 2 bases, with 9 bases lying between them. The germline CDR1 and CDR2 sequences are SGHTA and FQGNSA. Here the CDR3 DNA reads TGTGCCAGCAGCTTAGAGGACAGAACCTACGAGCAGTACTTC. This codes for CASSLEDRTYEQYF. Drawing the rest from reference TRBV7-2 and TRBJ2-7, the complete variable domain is GAGVSQSPSNKVTEKGKDVELRCDPISGHTALYWYRQSLGQGLEFLIYFQGNSAPDKSGLPSDRFSAERTGGSVSTLTIQRTQQEDSAVYLCASSLEDRTYEQYFGPGTRLTVT.

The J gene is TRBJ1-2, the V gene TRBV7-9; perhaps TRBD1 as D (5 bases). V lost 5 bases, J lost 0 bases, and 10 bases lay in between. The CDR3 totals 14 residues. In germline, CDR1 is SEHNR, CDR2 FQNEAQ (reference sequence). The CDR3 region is CASSPREANYGYTF. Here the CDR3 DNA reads TGTGCCAGCAGCCCCAGGGAAGCTAACTATGGCTACACCTTC.